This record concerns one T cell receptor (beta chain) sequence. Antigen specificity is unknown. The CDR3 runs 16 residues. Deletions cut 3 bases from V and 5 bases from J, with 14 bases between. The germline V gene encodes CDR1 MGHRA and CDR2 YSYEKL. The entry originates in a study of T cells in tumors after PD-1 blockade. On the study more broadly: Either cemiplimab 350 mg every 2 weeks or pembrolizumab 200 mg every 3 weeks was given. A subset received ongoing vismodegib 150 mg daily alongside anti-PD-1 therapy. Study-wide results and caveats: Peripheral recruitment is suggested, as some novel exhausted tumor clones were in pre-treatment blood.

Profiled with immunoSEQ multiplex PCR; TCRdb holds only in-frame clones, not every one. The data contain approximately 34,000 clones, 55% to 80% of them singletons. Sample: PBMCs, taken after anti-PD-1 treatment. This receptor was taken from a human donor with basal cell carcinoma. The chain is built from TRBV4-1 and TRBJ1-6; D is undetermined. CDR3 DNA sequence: TGCGCCAGCAGCCAGGACCGAGTGCGGAATAATTCACCCCTCCACTTT. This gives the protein CASSQDRVRNNSPLHF.